These 8 T cell receptor beta chains were all obtained from the same sample, sequenced in a study of sequential checkpoint blockade in melanoma. The treatment was: randomized to nivolumab then ipilimumab (arm A) or the reverse (arm B). The protocol was immunoSEQ multiplex PCR, while the TCRdb copy is restricted to in-frame clones and leaves out a portion. The sample contains approximately 2,100 clones, around 17% of which appear only once. The sequences come from tumor tissue (inferred from file names), collected from a patient given nivolumab and ipilimumab in sequence. The receptor set was obtained from a human donor with melanoma.

The table lists this clone with a few counts. The chain uses TRBV9 and TRBJ2-2, with D perhaps matching TRBD1 (6 bases). The CDR3 has 17 amino acids. CDR1 is SGDLS, CDR2 YYNGEE, per germline. V was trimmed by 0 bases and J by 0 bases, leaving 12 bases between them. CDR3 DNA: TGTGCCAGCAGCGTAGACGGCGAGGGGGCGAACACCGGGGAGCTGTTTTTT. Translation: CASSVDGEGANTGELFF.

This clone is medium-sized in the sample. The chain uses TRBV11-3 and TRBJ1-2, with D maybe TRBD1 (5 bases). The V and J ends lost 5 bases and 4 bases respectively, with 17 bases between them. This CDR3 comprises 15 residues. Germline lookup yields CDR1 SGHNT and CDR2 YENEEA. The CDR3 DNA reads TGTGCCAGCAGCCTCGACAGCCTCCTCCTCTATGGCTACACCTTC. This codes for CASSLDSLLLYGYTF.

The sample holds a few counts of this clone. V is TRBV9 and J is TRBJ1-2, with D possibly being TRBD1 (6 bases). Germline assignment: CDR1 SGDLS and CDR2 YYNGEE. The CDR3 totals 15 residues. The V end lost 4 bases, the J end lost 2 bases, and 15 bases lay between the germline ends. This CDR3 reads CASSRTGGPNYGYTF. CDR3 bases: TGTGCCAGCAGCCGCACCGGGGGCCCCAACTATGGCTACACCTTC.

This chain uses TRBV23-1 with TRBJ2-3; tentative D call: TRBD2 (7 bases). TRBV23-1 is classed as an ORF, of uncertain function. Trimming cost V 6 bases and J 9 bases, with 19 bases left between them. The length of the CDR3 is 14 residues. CDR3 DNA: TGCGCCAGCAGCCAAGGGGGGGAACGTGGAACGCAGTATTTT. Translating gives CASSQGGERGTQYF.

This clone showed up many times. The chain combines TRBV7-7 with TRBJ1-5; D is perhaps TRBD1 (5 bases). V was shortened by 4 bases and J by 3 bases, with 16 bases between the two germline ends. Germline CDR1 is SSHAT and CDR2 is FNYEAQ (reference sequence). This CDR3 region has 16 residues. The CDR3 here is CASSSLRQPVNQPQHF. In DNA, the CDR3 is TGTGCCAGCAGCTCCCTTCGACAGCCGGTCAATCAGCCCCAGCATTTT.

This chain connects TRBV5-1 to TRBJ2-1; 9 positions agree with TRBD2. The V gene end was trimmed by 5 bases and the J gene end by 1 base; junction bases not matched to a gene: 7. CDR3 length: 16 amino acids. CDR1 is SGHRS and CDR2 is YFSETQ in the germline V gene. CDR3 amino acids: CASRAGGPTSYNEQFF. For the CDR3, the DNA is TGCGCCAGCAGGGCGGGGGGGCCAACGTCCTACAATGAGCAGTTCTTC. Filled out from reference TRBV5-1 and TRBJ2-1, the complete variable domain reads KAGVTQTPRYLIKTRGQQVTLSCSPISGHRSVSWYQQTPGQGLQFLFEYFSETQRNKGNFPGRFSGRQFSNSRSEMNVSTLELGDSALYLCASRAGGPTSYNEQFFGPGTRLTVL.

This clone has at least ten counts. The chain couples TRBV11-3 to TRBJ2-5, with D possibly matching TRBD2 (6 bases). The V end was cut by 0 bases, the J end by 7 bases, with 15 bases between. CDR3 length: 15 amino acids. Germline V gives CDR1 SGHNT, CDR2 YENEEA. The CDR3 sequence is CASSLEWGVLGTQYF. CDR3 DNA: TGTGCCAGCAGCTTAGAATGGGGGGTCTTGGGGACCCAGTACTTC.

This clone is termed medium-sized (0.01 to 0.1%). The chain is built from TRBV9 and TRBJ2-5; D not resolved. In germline, CDR1 is SGDLS, CDR2 YYNGEE. Trimming cost V 4 bases and J 0 bases, with 16 bases left between them. The CDR3 runs to 16 residues. The CDR3 loop is CASSPHPTVYQETQYF. The DNA for the CDR3 is TGTGCCAGCAGCCCCCACCCAACCGTGTACCAAGAGACCCAGTACTTC.